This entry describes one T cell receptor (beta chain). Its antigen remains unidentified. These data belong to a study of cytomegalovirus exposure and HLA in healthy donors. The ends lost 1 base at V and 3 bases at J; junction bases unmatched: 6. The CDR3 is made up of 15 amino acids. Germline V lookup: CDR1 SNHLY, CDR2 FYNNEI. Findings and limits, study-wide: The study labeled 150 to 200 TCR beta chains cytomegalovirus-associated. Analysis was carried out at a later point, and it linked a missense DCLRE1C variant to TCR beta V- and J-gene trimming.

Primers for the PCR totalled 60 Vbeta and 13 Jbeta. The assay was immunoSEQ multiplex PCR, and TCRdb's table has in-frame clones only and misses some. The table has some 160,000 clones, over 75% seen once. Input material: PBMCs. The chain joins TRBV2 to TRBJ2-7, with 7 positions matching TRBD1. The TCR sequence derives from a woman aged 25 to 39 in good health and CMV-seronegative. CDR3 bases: TGTGCCAGCAGTGAAGAGACAGGGTTTTTCTACGAGCAGTACTTC. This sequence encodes CASSEETGFFYEQYF.